The entry below gives a single T cell receptor (beta chain) sequence along with its context. These data originate in a study of blood T cell repertoires in COVID-19. Study at large: The United States, Italy and Spain were the sources of the acute and convalescent COVID-19 samples.

The CDR3 spans 14 residues. CDR1 and CDR2 from the germline V gene are SGHTA and FQGNSA. The V and J ends lost 5 bases and 1 base, in that order; junction bases with no gene match: 4. Some clones are missing from TCRdb's copy, which holds only in-frame ones; the method was immunoSEQ multiplex PCR. This table has about 55,000 clones, under 90% appearing once. The sequence was collected from a man older than 75 with COVID-19, enrolled during active disease. This sequence joins TRBV7-2 and TRBJ1-1, with 7 bases matching TRBD1. The specimen was peripheral blood. Here the CDR3 reads CASSPAGGNTEAFF. As DNA, the CDR3 is TGTGCCAGCAGCCCAGCAGGGGGGAACACTGAAGCTTTCTTT.